Presented here are 32 T cell receptor beta chains from one specimen sequenced in a study of siplizumab effects on memory and regulatory T cells. Produced via immunoSEQ multiplex PCR; TCRdb's table is partial and in-frame only. This repertoire shows just over 60,000 clones, approximately 79% found once; its top ten account for about 0.4%. Sequencing input: memory CD4+ T cells sorted from blood. The receptors derive from a human donor in good health.

This chain uses TRBV5-6 with TRBJ2-7; D is unclear. The CDR3 extends over 12 amino acids. The V gene's germline CDR1 is SGHDT and CDR2 YYEEEE. V was cut by 5 bases and J by 6 bases, with 12 bases left in between. CDR3 in amino acids: CASSQFAGEQYF. CDR3 DNA: TGTGCCAGCAGTCAATTCGCAGGCGAGCAGTACTTC.

The V and J genes are TRBV7-9 and TRBJ1-1; D not certain. The V and J ends lost 3 bases and 1 base respectively, with 6 bases between them. CDR3 length equals 13 residues. Germline V gives CDR1 SEHNR, CDR2 FQNEAQ (reference sequence). In DNA, the CDR3 is TGTGCCAGCAGCTTTGGCAGGAACACTGAAGCTTTCTTT. As protein: CASSFGRNTEAFF. Full variable domain (missing parts from reference TRBV7-9 and TRBJ1-1): DTGVSQNPRHKITKRGQNVTFRCDPISEHNRLYWYRQTLGQGPEFLTYFQNEAQLEKSRLLSDRFSAERPKGSFSTLEIQRTEQGDSAMYLCASSFGRNTEAFFGQGTRLTVV.

The chain combines TRBV6-5 with TRBJ1-3; D unclear. V lost 7 bases, J lost 4 bases, and 11 bases lay in between. The CDR3 is 13 amino acids. CDR1 and CDR2 from the germline V gene are MNHEY and SVGAGI. The CDR3 nucleotides read TGTGCCAGCATGGACGGACCGGGAAACACCATATATTTT. Its translation is CASMDGPGNTIYF.

The V gene is TRBV28, the J gene TRBJ1-1; D gene unclear. V lost 6 bases and J lost 0, with 5 bases in between. The V gene's germline CDR1 is MDHEN and CDR2 SYDVKM. CDR3 length: 12 residues. The CDR3 spells CASSSMNTEAFF. As DNA, the CDR3 is TGTGCCAGCAGCTCCATGAACACTGAAGCTTTCTTT.

J is TRBJ2-3 and V is TRBV7-3, with 8 bases matching TRBD2. This CDR3 has 17 residues. Germline CDR1 SGHTA, CDR2 FQGTGA. V lost 5 bases, J lost 4 bases, and 14 bases stayed unmatched. CDR3 nucleotide sequence: TGTGCCAGCAGCATTGGCACCGCGGGGGGAGGATCAGATACGCAGTATTTT. This translates into CASSIGTAGGGSDTQYF.

The chain uses TRBV4-2 and TRBJ2-1; tentative D call: TRBD2 (6 bases). The CDR3 spans 14 residues. Germline values: CDR1 LGHNA, CDR2 YNFKEQ. The V gene lost 1 base and the J gene lost 10 bases, with 14 bases spanning the gap. CDR3 sequence: CASSQGDSNTEQFF. The CDR3 DNA follows: TGTGCCAGCAGCCAAGGGGACTCCAATACGGAGCAGTTCTTC.

The J gene is TRBJ1-1, the V gene TRBV7-6; D call uncertain. The germline gives CDR1 SGHVS, CDR2 FNYEAQ. Trimming took off 5 bases at V and 5 bases at J, with 12 bases between the two ends. CDR3 length equals 13 residues. The CDR3 is CASSQLESTEAFF. The CDR3 DNA reads as TGTGCCAGCAGCCAATTGGAGTCTACTGAAGCTTTCTTT.

This rearrangement joins TRBV10-3 to TRBJ1-2; 10 bases are shared with TRBD1. Germline CDR1 and CDR2: ENHRY and SYGVKD. V was pared by 4 bases and J by 1 base, with 12 bases of the junction left unmatched. The CDR3 contains 18 residues. CDR3 region: CAISGAEGQGSVNYGYTF. CDR3 DNA: TGTGCCATCAGTGGGGCGGAGGGACAGGGGTCTGTTAACTATGGCTACACCTTC.

This chain links TRBV7-2 with TRBJ1-4, with D maybe TRBD1 (6 bases). This CDR3 has 16 residues. Deletions cut 5 bases from V and 5 bases from J, with 18 bases between. Per the germline V gene, CDR1 is SGHTA and CDR2 is FQGNSA. In DNA, the CDR3 is TGTGCCAGCAGCACACGGGGGGGCAAATTGAATGAAAAACTGTTTTTT. Its protein is CASSTRGGKLNEKLFF.

The V call is TRBV4-2, the J call TRBJ2-2; 15 nucleotides agree with TRBD2. Germline values: CDR1 LGHNA, CDR2 YNFKEQ. The V segment lost 3 bases and the J segment 3 bases; nucleotides outside the gene matches: 5. The length of the CDR3 is 18 residues. The CDR3 nucleotides are TGTGCCAGCAGCCAGGGGACTAGCGGGGGGATGGACACCGGGGAGCTGTTTTTT. Its protein is CASSQGTSGGMDTGELFF.

This clone was counted a few times. The chain uses TRBV27 and TRBJ1-2; D is ambiguous. The germline V and J ends were trimmed by 2 bases and 6 bases, with 19 bases remaining between them. The CDR3 loop spans 16 amino acids. Germline CDR1 is MNHEY and CDR2 is SMNVEV (reference sequence). The CDR3 spells CASSLTKPVPWDGYTF. In DNA form, the CDR3 reads TGTGCCAGCAGTTTAACGAAACCGGTCCCCTGGGATGGCTACACCTTC.

In this sample, this clone turned up a few times. This chain connects TRBV7-2 to TRBJ2-1; possibly TRBD1 or TRBD2 for D (6 bases each). V lost 3 bases and J lost 2, with 14 bases in between. This CDR3 spans 16 amino acids. Germline V gene data show CDR1 as SGHTA and CDR2 as FQGNSA. CDR3: CASSFSGAAAYNEQFF. The CDR3 DNA follows: TGTGCCAGCAGCTTCTCGGGGGCCGCCGCCTACAATGAGCAGTTCTTC.

V and J are TRBV6-5 and TRBJ1-6, with 8 bases identical to TRBD1. The CDR3 runs to 13 residues. V lost 6 bases to trimming and J lost 7 bases; unmatched junction nucleotides: 2. Germline values: CDR1 MNHEY, CDR2 SVGAGI. The CDR3 DNA follows: TGTGCCAGCAGAGGACAGGGAAATTCACCCCTCCACTTT. Its translation is CASRGQGNSPLHF.

The chain uses TRBV5-5 and TRBJ1-5, with D perhaps matching TRBD1 (6 bases). V was shortened by 0 bases and J by 6 bases, with 16 bases between the two germline ends. The germline V gene encodes CDR1 SGHKS and CDR2 YYEKEE (reference sequence). The CDR3 has 16 amino acids. CDR3 bases: TGTGCCAGCAGCTTGGGAGCAGGGGCTGCGGTTCAGCCCCAGCATTTT. Its translation: CASSLGAGAAVQPQHF.

The CDR3 DNA reads as TGCGCCAGCAGCTTGGGGTCTTGGACAGGTGGTAACTATGGCTACACCTTC. Residues: CASSLGSWTGGNYGYTF. The chain couples TRBV5-1 to TRBJ1-2, with 7 nucleotides matching TRBD1. The germline gives CDR1 SGHRS, CDR2 YFSETQ. V trimming: 0 bases; J trimming: 1 base; junction bases outside the gene matches: 9. The CDR3 is made up of 17 amino acids.

The sample holds a few counts of this clone. The chain combines TRBV5-4 with TRBJ2-3; 10 nucleotides align to TRBD2. The CDR3 covers 16 residues. The trim removed 1 base at V and 1 base at J, leaving 3 bases unmatched. Germline CDR1 SGHNT, CDR2 YYREEE (reference sequence). CDR3: CASSLQLAGGTDTQYF. The DNA for the CDR3 is TGTGCCAGCAGCTTGCAGCTAGCGGGGGGCACAGATACGCAGTATTTT.

This clone was seen more than once but under ten times. The rearrangement uses TRBV7-9 and TRBJ2-5; D ambiguous. The V end lost 5 bases, the J end lost 5 bases, and 6 bases lay between the germline ends. CDR1 and CDR2 (germline): SEHNR, FQNEAQ (reference sequence). The length of the CDR3 is 11 residues. In DNA, the CDR3 is TGTGCCAGCAGCCTCACGGAGACCCAGTACTTC. It yields the protein CASSLTETQYF.

The chain has TRBV5-1 and TRBJ2-2; no clear D gene. Germline V gene data show CDR1 as SGHRS and CDR2 as YFSETQ. CDR3 size: 12 residues. Between the trimmed V and J ends, which lost 6 bases and 0 bases, there was a span of 3 bases. CDR3 amino acids: CASIPNTGELFF. Here the CDR3 DNA reads TGCGCCAGCATCCCGAACACCGGGGAGCTGTTTTTT.

V is TRBV19 and J is TRBJ2-2; 12 bases agree with TRBD2. V dropped 5 bases and J dropped 4; count of bases not matched to a gene: 5. This CDR3 is built from 16 residues. Germline values: CDR1 LNHDA, CDR2 SQIVND (reference sequence). The CDR3 sequence is CASSVTSGGSTGELFF. The CDR3, as DNA: TGTGCCAGTAGTGTAACTAGCGGGGGGAGCACCGGGGAGCTGTTTTTT.

The chain uses TRBV4-3 and TRBJ2-5; D might be TRBD2 (6 bases). V was clipped by 0 bases and J by 5 bases, with 13 bases between them. Germline assignment: CDR1 LGHNA and CDR2 YSLEER. The CDR3 consists of 15 residues. CDR3 sequence: CASSQDSARGETQYF. The CDR3 nucleotides are TGCGCCAGCAGCCAAGATTCGGCTCGGGGGGAGACCCAGTACTTC.

The chain is built from TRBV2 and TRBJ1-2; 9 positions agree with TRBD1. The CDR3 contains 12 residues. V shed 7 bases, J shed 8 bases, and the junction held 5 bases outside the gene matches. Germline values: CDR1 SNHLY, CDR2 FYNNEI. This chain's CDR3 is CASKQGAGGYTF. The DNA of the CDR3 is TGTGCCAGCAAACAGGGGGCAGGCGGCTACACCTTC.

This chain uses TRBV12-5 with TRBJ1-5; weak D call: TRBD1 (5 bases). V shed 0 bases and J shed 11 bases, with 8 bases lying between them. CDR3 length: 12 amino acids. Germline CDR1 and CDR2: LGHNT and FRNRAP. The CDR3 nucleotides read TGTGCTAGTGGTTTGGTACAGGAGGCCCAGCATTTT. This sequence encodes CASGLVQEAQHF.

DNA of the CDR3: TGCGCCAGCAGCACTCATGGACAGGGTACTGAAGCTTTCTTT. It is translated as CASSTHGQGTEAFF. The genes are TRBV5-1 and TRBJ1-1, with 8 bases fitting TRBD1. Unmatched junction bases numbered 7, after V lost 4 bases and J lost 5 bases. The CDR3 covers 14 residues. CDR1 and CDR2 (germline): SGHRS, YFSETQ. Full variable domain (missing parts from reference TRBV5-1 and TRBJ1-1): KAGVTQTPRYLIKTRGQQVTLSCSPISGHRSVSWYQQTPGQGLQFLFEYFSETQRNKGNFPGRFSGRQFSNSRSEMNVSTLELGDSALYLCASSTHGQGTEAFFGQGTRLTVV.

This clone was counted once. The chain employs TRBV5-1 and TRBJ2-3; D is possibly TRBD1 (6 bases). The CDR3 covers 16 residues. The germline CDR1 and CDR2 sequences are SGHRS and YFSETQ. V was pared by 2 bases and J by 3 bases, with 16 bases between. The CDR3 coding sequence is TGCGCCAGCAGCTTAGGATCAGGGGTTCGAACAGATACGCAGTATTTT. It codes for CASSLGSGVRTDTQYF. Combining the CDR3 with reference TRBV5-1 and TRBJ2-3 gives the whole variable domain KAGVTQTPRYLIKTRGQQVTLSCSPISGHRSVSWYQQTPGQGLQFLFEYFSETQRNKGNFPGRFSGRQFSNSRSEMNVSTLELGDSALYLCASSLGSGVRTDTQYFGPGTRLTVL.

The V call is TRBV4-1, the J call TRBJ1-5; D is uncertain. Trimming shortened V by 3 bases and J by 1 base, and 19 bases separated the two germline ends. The length of the CDR3 is 18 residues. CDR1 and CDR2 from the germline V gene are MGHRA and YSYEKL. The DNA for the CDR3 is TGCGCCAGCAGCCACCCCCTGGACGGGTCTAAGAGCAATCAGCCCCAGCATTTT. Translation gives CASSHPLDGSKSNQPQHF.

The rearrangement links TRBV10-3 to TRBJ2-4, with D possibly TRBD1 on 7 matching bases. The CDR3 sequence is 12 residues long. The germline gives CDR1 ENHRY, CDR2 SYGVKD. Trimming took off 4 bases at V and 8 bases at J, with 9 bases between the two ends. The CDR3 loop reads CAISGRGDIQYF. The CDR3 DNA is TGTGCCATCAGTGGCAGGGGGGACATTCAGTACTTC.

The chain carries TRBV6-1 and TRBJ1-2; D is ambiguous. Trimming left V 11 bases short and J 3 bases short, with 13 bases between. The germline CDR1 and CDR2 sequences are MNHNS and SASEGT. This CDR3 is built from 12 residues. The CDR3 coding sequence is TGTGCCGGTGCTTACCGGGACTATGGCTACACCTTC. Its protein product is CAGAYRDYGYTF.

This rearrangement joins TRBV6-6 to TRBJ1-6; 9 nucleotides line up with TRBD1. CDR3 length: 13 residues. J lost 10 bases, V lost 7 bases, and 5 bases had no gene match. Germline loops: CDR1 MNHNY, CDR2 SVGAGI (reference sequence). Here the CDR3 DNA reads TGTGCCAGCAAGGGACAGGGACAATCACCCCTCCACTTT. Encoded protein: CASKGQGQSPLHF.

This chain uses TRBV7-3 with TRBJ1-1, with D maybe TRBD1 (5 bases). Germline V gene data show CDR1 as SGHTA and CDR2 as FQGTGA. This CDR3 spans 12 amino acids. V was trimmed by 9 bases and J by 5 bases, leaving 13 bases between them. The DNA of the CDR3 is TGTGCCAGTCAGGGAAGGGGTACTGAAGCTTTCTTT. It specifies CASQGRGTEAFF. Looking up the rest from reference TRBV7-3 and TRBJ1-1 gives the full variable domain: GAGVSQTPSNKVTEKGKYVELRCDPISGHTALYWYRQSLGQGPEFLIYFQGTGAADDSGLPNDRFFAVRPEGSVSTLKIQRTERGDSAVYLCASQGRGTEAFFGQGTRLTVV.

The chain recombines TRBV19 with TRBJ2-3; tentatively, D is TRBD2 (7 bases). The germline V gene has CDR1 LNHDA and CDR2 SQIVND (reference sequence). The CDR3 is 15 residues long. Trimming cost V 4 bases and J 9 bases, with 20 bases left between them. The CDR3 region is CASSTAGHVPGTQYF. The CDR3 DNA reads TGTGCCAGTAGTACAGCGGGACACGTTCCAGGAACGCAGTATTTT.

The gene calls are TRBV4-3 and TRBJ2-3, with D unresolved. The germline V gene has CDR1 LGHNA and CDR2 YSLEER. Trimming stripped 2 bases from V and 6 bases from J, with 15 bases between. The CDR3 loop spans 15 amino acids. The CDR3 DNA follows: TGCGCCAGCAGCCAACACTCAAAGGGTTTTGATACGCAGTATTTT. This gives the protein CASSQHSKGFDTQYF.

The chain uses TRBV5-8 and TRBJ2-2; D gene ambiguous. There are 14 residues in the CDR3. The ends were cut back, 1 base at V and 0 bases at J, with 4 bases in the middle. Germline lookup yields CDR1 SGHTS and CDR2 YDEGEE. Here the CDR3 DNA reads TGTGCCAGCAGCTTGTTCTCGAACACCGGGGAGCTGTTTTTT. This translates into CASSLFSNTGELFF.